This is a list of T cell receptor beta chains from one sample in a study of cytomegalovirus exposure and HLA in healthy donors. TCRdb's copy holds only in-frame clones and misses some; the assay was immunoSEQ multiplex PCR. The data show fewer than 200,000 clones, approximately 77% seen once. Sequencing input: PBMCs. The receptors here all came from a male donor in good health and CMV-seropositive. The CDR3 runs from the conserved cysteine through the conserved F or W. The order of the fields is J gene, V gene, D gene, CDR3 protein. The D gene is left open where the match is weak.

>TRBJ1-4|TRBV7-9|.
CASIGGADEKLFF
>TRBJ2-6|TRBV19|.
CASQPFGGRPGANVLTF
>TRBJ1-6|TRBV5-1|TRBD1
CASSLGSRGPLYNSPLHF
>TRBJ2-4|TRBV18|TRBD1
CASSRDRLDIQYF
>TRBJ1-2|TRBV9|TRBD1
CASSDDREHYGYTF
>TRBJ2-7|TRBV18|TRBD1
CASSPEGQGSSHEQYF
>TRBJ2-7|TRBV5-1|TRBD2
CASSAASGPNEQYF
>TRBJ2-7|TRBV7-9|TRBD1
CASSFGQGSHEQYF
>TRBJ1-2|TRBV29-1|.
CSVVSVYYGYTF
>TRBJ2-2|TRBV7-2|TRBD2
CASSLDAAGDSGELFF
>TRBJ2-1|TRBV7-3|TRBD2
CASSTWPLIAGGPYNEQFF
>TRBJ1-6|TRBV30|TRBD1
CAWRGQDNSPLHF
>TRBJ1-4|TRBV7-3|.
CASSPGEGEKLFF
>TRBJ2-5|TRBV19|TRBD2
CASRQAGEQYF
>TRBJ2-7|TRBV19|.
CASSLQVSYEQYF
>TRBJ2-5|TRBV4-1|TRBD2
CASSHPSGGRETQYF